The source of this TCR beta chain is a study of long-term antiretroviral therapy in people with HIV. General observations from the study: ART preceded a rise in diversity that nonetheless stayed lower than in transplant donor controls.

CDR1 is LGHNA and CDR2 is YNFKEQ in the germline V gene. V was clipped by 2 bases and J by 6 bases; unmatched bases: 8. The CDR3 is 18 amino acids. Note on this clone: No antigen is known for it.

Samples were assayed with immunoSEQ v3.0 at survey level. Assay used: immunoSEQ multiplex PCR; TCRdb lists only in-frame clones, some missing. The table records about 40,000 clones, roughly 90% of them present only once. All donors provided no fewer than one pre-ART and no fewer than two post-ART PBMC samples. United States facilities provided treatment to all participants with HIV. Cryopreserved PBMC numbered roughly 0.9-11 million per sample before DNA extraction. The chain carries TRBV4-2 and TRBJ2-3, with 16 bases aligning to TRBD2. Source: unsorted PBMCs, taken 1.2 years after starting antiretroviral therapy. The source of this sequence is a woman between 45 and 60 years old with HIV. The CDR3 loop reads CASSQNPGLAGGHDTQYF. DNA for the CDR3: TGTGCCAGCAGCCAAAACCCGGGACTAGCGGGGGGGCACGATACGCAGTATTTT.